Listed here is a single T cell receptor (beta chain). With 6 bases clipped from V and 5 bases from J, the junction kept 7 bases outside the gene matches. This CDR3 region has 14 residues. Germline V lookup: CDR1 MNHNY, CDR2 SVGAGI (reference sequence). The immunoSEQ assay amplified TCRB CDR3 from up to about 2 ug DNA. Primers: 60 V beta forward and 13 J beta reverse. The data were produced by immunoSEQ multiplex PCR, yet TCRdb's version contains in-frame clones alone and is incomplete. This sample yields almost 90,000 clones, of which roughly 87% are seen a single time; approximately 6.6% belongs to the top ten. The sample originates from a study of glioma-infiltrating T cells after dendritic cell vaccination. Stated time point: after dendritic cell vaccination, including at tumor progression/relapse.

V gene TRBV6-6 combines with J gene TRBJ2-3; 8 bases agree with TRBD2. Sequenced here: blood, sampled after dendritic cell vaccination. This sequence was found in a human donor with glioblastoma. The CDR3 reads CASRVAGIQDTQYF. The CDR3, as DNA: TGTGCCAGCAGGGTAGCGGGGATTCAAGATACGCAGTATTTT.